This T cell receptor (beta chain) was captured by sequencing in a study of PD-1 blockade in classical Hodgkin lymphoma. Study-level background: Intravenous nivolumab at 3 mg/kg was given to patients every 2 weeks.

Profiled with immunoSEQ multiplex PCR; TCRdb holds only in-frame clones, not every one. The data show fewer than 55,000 clones, roughly 86% seen once. This clone was counted a single time. Its specificity is not known. Each patient experienced a relapse that followed autologous stem cell transplantation, and brentuximab vedotin exposure varied. With 6 bases clipped from V and 12 bases from J, the junction kept 9 bases outside the gene matches. CDR3 length: 12 residues. Germline V lookup: CDR1 LNHDA, CDR2 SQIVND (reference sequence). Study outcomes and limitations: Reports indicated that newly diagnosed patients had lower baseline TCR diversity than healthy donors did. Complete responders' baseline diversity resembled that of newly diagnosed patients. There was a significant rise in CD4+ TCR diversity by C4D1, with no such rise for CD8+.

The sequence was obtained from a human donor with classical Hodgkin lymphoma. The chain is built from TRBV19 and TRBJ1-1; 8 bases agree with TRBD1. The specimen comprised peripheral blood mononuclear cells (PBMCs), sampled at baseline. The CDR3 protein is CASSERTGRSFF. The CDR3 DNA reads as TGTGCCAGTAGCGAGCGGACAGGGAGGTCTTTCTTT.